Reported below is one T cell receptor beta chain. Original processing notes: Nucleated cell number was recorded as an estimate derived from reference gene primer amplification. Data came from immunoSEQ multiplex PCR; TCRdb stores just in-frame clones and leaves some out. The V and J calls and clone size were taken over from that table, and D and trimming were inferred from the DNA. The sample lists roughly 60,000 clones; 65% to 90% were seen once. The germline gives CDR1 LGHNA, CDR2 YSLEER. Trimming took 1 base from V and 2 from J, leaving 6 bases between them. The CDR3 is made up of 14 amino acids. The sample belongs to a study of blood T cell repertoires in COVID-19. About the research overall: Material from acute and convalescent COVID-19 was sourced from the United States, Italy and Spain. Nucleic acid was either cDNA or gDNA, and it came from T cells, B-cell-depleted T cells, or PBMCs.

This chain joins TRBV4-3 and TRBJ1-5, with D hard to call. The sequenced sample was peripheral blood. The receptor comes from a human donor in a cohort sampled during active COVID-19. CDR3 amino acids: CASSQGTGNQPQHF. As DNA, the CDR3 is TGCGCCAGCAGCCAAGGAACAGGCAATCAGCCCCAGCATTTT.